This is a list of T cell receptor beta chains from one sample in a study of beta chain features in type 1 diabetes. Method: immunoSEQ multiplex PCR; TCRdb's copy keeps in-frame clones and lacks some. The sample records under 300,000 clones, approximately 14% being singletons. Material: naive CD4+ T cells from blood. The source is a man aged 30-40 years with type 1 diabetes. The CDR3 runs from the conserved cysteine through the conserved F or W. Fields, in order: J gene, clone size, CDR3 length, D gene, V gene, CDR3 protein, CDR3 DNA. A D gene is named only where the DNA matches it firmly. Not every row has a clone size; where given, it reads once, few, many or a size class.

TRBJ1-2	.	12	.	TRBV5-1	CASSFQGDGYTF	TGCGCCAGCAGCTTCCAGGGCGATGGCTACACCTTC
TRBJ1-1	few	13	.	TRBV7-9	CASSQRSLTEAFF	TGTGCCAGCAGCCAGCGGAGCCTAACTGAAGCTTTCTTT
TRBJ2-7	.	14	.	TRBV6-5	CASSYGRGPYEQYF	TGTGCCAGCAGTTACGGCAGGGGCCCCTACGAGCAGTACTTC
TRBJ1-1	.	13	TRBD1	TRBV30	CAWKKQGFAEAFF	TGTGCCTGGAAGAAACAGGGGTTTGCTGAAGCTTTCTTT
TRBJ2-3	few	13	TRBD2	TRBV25-1	CASSLAGPDTQYF	TGTGCCAGCAGTTTAGCGGGCCCAGATACGCAGTATTTT
TRBJ2-3	.	15	TRBD2	TRBV30	CAWRRATSGTDTQYF	TGTGCCTGGAGACGTGCCACTAGCGGCACAGATACGCAGTATTTT
TRBJ2-5	.	13	TRBD1	TRBV6-5	CASRGDRGKTQYF	TGTGCCAGCAGGGGCGACAGGGGAAAGACCCAGTACTTC
TRBJ2-5	.	15	TRBD2	TRBV30	CAWSGLAGLGETQYF	TGTGCCTGGAGCGGACTAGCGGGGCTCGGCGAGACCCAGTACTTC
TRBJ2-7	few	15	TRBD1	TRBV6-5	CASSRGTGGSYEQYF	TGTGCCAGCAGTCGCGGGACAGGGGGCTCCTACGAGCAGTACTTC
TRBJ2-6	.	18	TRBD1	TRBV4-1	CASSQTGTGRYGANVLTF	TGCGCCAGCAGCCAGACCGGGACAGGTAGATATGGGGCCAACGTCCTGACTTTC
TRBJ1-1	.	13	TRBD1	TRBV29-1	CSAGQGVTSEAFF	TGCAGCGCTGGACAGGGGGTTACATCTGAAGCTTTCTTT
TRBJ1-4	.	14	TRBD1	TRBV29-1	CSGTKTGEGEKLFF	TGCAGCGGAACGAAAACAGGGGAAGGCGAAAAACTGTTTTTT
TRBJ2-3	few	15	TRBD1	TRBV19	CASSRGQGRTDTQYF	TGTGCCAGTAGTAGGGGACAGGGACGCACAGATACGCAGTATTTT
TRBJ1-1	few	14	TRBD1	TRBV5-1	CASSARGGGGEAFF	TGCGCCAGCAGCGCAAGAGGGGGCGGAGGTGAAGCTTTCTTT
TRBJ1-1	few	14	.	TRBV7-6	CASSSEGVYTEAFF	TGTGCCAGCAGCTCGGAGGGCGTATACACTGAAGCTTTCTTT
TRBJ1-2	few	15	.	TRBV6-1	CASIPKSTANYGYTF	TGTGCCAGCATTCCGAAGAGTACAGCTAACTATGGCTACACCTTC
TRBJ2-3	few	15	TRBD2	TRBV6-1	CASRLAGGQAATQYF	TGTGCCAGCAGGCTAGCGGGGGGCCAAGCAGCTACGCAGTATTTT
TRBJ2-3	.	14	.	TRBV28	CASTNAQGTDTQYF	TGTGCCAGCACCAATGCCCAGGGGACGGATACGCAGTATTTT
TRBJ2-7	.	14	TRBD2	TRBV14	CASSQEASGRSQYF	TGTGCCAGCAGCCAAGAAGCTAGCGGGCGGTCCCAGTACTTC
TRBJ2-1	.	15	TRBD2	TRBV9	CASSVVAGGRYEQFF	TGTGCCAGCAGCGTCGTAGCGGGGGGGCGGTATGAGCAGTTCTTC
TRBJ2-3	once	16	TRBD2	TRBV5-1	CASSLGSSGIGDTQYF	TGCGCCAGCAGCTTGGGGTCTAGCGGGATCGGAGATACGCAGTATTTT
TRBJ1-1	.	12	TRBD1	TRBV30	CAWGTGNTEAFF	TGTGCCTGGGGGACAGGGAACACTGAAGCTTTCTTT
TRBJ1-1	few	15	.	TRBV2	CASSVYGGLNTEAFF	TGTGCCAGCAGTGTGTACGGGGGATTAAACACTGAAGCTTTCTTT
TRBJ2-7	few	13	TRBD1	TRBV29-1	CSVQGESGYEQYF	TGCAGCGTTCAGGGGGAAAGCGGCTACGAGCAGTACTTC
TRBJ1-6	.	13	TRBD1	TRBV10-3	CAISPGQGSPLHF	TGTGCCATCAGTCCGGGACAGGGCTCACCCCTCCACTTT
TRBJ1-2	.	11	.	TRBV30	CAWLSNYGYTF	TGTGCCTGGCTCAGTAACTATGGCTACACCTTC
TRBJ2-7	.	11	.	TRBV2	CASSLNEEQYF	TGTGCCAGCAGTTTAAATGAGGAGCAGTACTTC
TRBJ1-1	few	12	.	TRBV11-2	CASSLDRDEAFF	TGTGCCAGCAGCTTAGATCGGGATGAAGCTTTCTTT